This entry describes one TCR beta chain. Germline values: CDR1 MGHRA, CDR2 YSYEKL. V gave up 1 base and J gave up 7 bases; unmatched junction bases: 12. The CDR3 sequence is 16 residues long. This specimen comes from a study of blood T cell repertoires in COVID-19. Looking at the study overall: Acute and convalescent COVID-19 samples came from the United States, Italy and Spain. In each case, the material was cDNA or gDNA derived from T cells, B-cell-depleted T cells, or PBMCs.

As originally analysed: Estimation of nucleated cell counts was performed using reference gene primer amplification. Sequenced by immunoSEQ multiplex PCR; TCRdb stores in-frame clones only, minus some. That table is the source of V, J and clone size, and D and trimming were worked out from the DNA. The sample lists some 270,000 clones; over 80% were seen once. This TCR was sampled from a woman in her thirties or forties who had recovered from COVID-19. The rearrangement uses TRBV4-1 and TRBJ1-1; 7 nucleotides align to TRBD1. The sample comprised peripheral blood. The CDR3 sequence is CASSQGQTGPRSEAFF. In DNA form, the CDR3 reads TGCGCCAGCAGCCAAGGTCAGACAGGGCCCCGGAGTGAAGCTTTCTTT.